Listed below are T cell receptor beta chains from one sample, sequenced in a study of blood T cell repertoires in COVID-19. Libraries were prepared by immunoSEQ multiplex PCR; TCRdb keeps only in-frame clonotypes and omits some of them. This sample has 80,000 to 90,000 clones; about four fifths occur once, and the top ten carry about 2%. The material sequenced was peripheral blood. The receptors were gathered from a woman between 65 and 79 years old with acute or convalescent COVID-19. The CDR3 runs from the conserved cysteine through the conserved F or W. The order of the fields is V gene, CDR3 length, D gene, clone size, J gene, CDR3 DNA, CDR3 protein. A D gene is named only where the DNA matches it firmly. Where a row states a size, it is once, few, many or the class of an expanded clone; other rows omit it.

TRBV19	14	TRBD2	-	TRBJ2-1	TGTGCCAGTAGCCTAGCGGGGAGCAGAAATGAGCAGTTCTTC	CASSLAGSRNEQFF
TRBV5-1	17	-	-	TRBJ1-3	TGCGCCAGCAGCGGGACGACAGGAACACTCTCTGGAAACACCATATATTTT	CASSGTTGTLSGNTIYF
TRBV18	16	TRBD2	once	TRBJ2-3	TGTGCCAGCTCACCGCTAGCGGGGGGGCCGGGGGATACGCAGTATTTT	CASSPLAGGPGDTQYF
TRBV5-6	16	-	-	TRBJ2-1	TGTGCCAGCAGCCCCTGGGGCAGAAACTCCTACCATGAGCAGTTCTTC	CASSPWGRNSYHEQFF
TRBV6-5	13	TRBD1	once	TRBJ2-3	TGTGCCAGCTCAGACAGGGGGCTAGATACGCAGTATTTT	CASSDRGLDTQYF
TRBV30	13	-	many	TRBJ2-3	TGTGCCTGGAGTAGGAGGGGGGGAGATACGCAGTATTTT	CAWSRRGGDTQYF
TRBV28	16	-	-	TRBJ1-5	TGTGCCAGCAGCCCAACAGACACCATTACCAATCAGCCCCAGCATTTT	CASSPTDTITNQPQHF
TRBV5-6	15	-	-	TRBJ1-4	TGTGCCAGCAGCTTGTTCGGGGAAGAAAGTGAAAAACTGTTTTTT	CASSLFGEESEKLFF
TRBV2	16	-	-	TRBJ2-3	TGTGCCAGCAGTGTAGGCTTTGGAGCGGTGCAAGGTACGCAGTATTTT	CASSVGFGAVQGTQYF
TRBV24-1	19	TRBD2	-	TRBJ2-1	TGTGCCACCAGTGACAAACTCGGGACTAGCGGGGGGCGGATCAATGAGCAGTTCTTC	CATSDKLGTSGGRINEQFF
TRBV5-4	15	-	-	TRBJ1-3	TGTGCCAGCAGCGGCCCAGGACTATCTGGAAACACCATATATTTT	CASSGPGLSGNTIYF
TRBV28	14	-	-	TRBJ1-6	TGTGCCAGCAGCCAGGACACGGCTAATTCACCCCTCCACTTT	CASSQDTANSPLHF
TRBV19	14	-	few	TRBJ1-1	TGTGCCAGTAGTAAGAATACAGGGAACACTGAAGCTTTCTTT	CASSKNTGNTEAFF
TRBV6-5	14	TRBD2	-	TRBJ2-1	TGTGCCAGCATATCGGGGGGGTTTCCCAATGAGCAGTTCTTC	CASISGGFPNEQFF
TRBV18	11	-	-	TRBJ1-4	TGTGCCAGCTCGCGGGATGAAAAACTGTTTTTT	CASSRDEKLFF
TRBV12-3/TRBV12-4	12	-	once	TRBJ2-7	TGTGCCAGCAGTACTATCTCCCACGAGCAGTACTTC	CASSTISHEQYF
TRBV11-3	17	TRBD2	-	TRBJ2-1	TGTGCCAGCAGCTTAGGGACTAGCGGGAGCTCCTACAATGAGCAGTTCTTC	CASSLGTSGSSYNEQFF
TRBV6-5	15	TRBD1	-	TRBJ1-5	TGTGCCAGCAGTTCCGGACAGGGGACCAATCAGCCCCAGCATTTT	CASSSGQGTNQPQHF
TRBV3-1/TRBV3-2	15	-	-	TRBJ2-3	TGTGCCAGCAGCTCCCGGGACTTTTACACAGATACGCAGTATTTT	CASSSRDFYTDTQYF
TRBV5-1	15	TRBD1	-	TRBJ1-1	TGCGCCAGCAGCACAGGGACAGCCCCCAACACTGAAGCTTTCTTT	CASSTGTAPNTEAFF
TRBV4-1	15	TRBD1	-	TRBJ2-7	TGCGCCAGCAGCTCCACAGGGGATAGCTCCTACGAGCAGTACTTC	CASSSTGDSSYEQYF
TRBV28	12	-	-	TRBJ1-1	TGTGCCAGCAGTTTAGAGACAGCTGAAGCTTTCTTT	CASSLETAEAFF
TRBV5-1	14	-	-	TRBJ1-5	TGCGCCAGCAGCTTATTGGGAGGCAATCAGCCCCAGCATTTT	CASSLLGGNQPQHF
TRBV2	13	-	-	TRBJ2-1	TGTGCCAGTAGCATGTTGGATTACAATGAGCAGTTCTTC	CASSMLDYNEQFF
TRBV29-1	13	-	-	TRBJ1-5	TGCAGCGTTGCAGGGGCCCAAGGTCAGCCCCAGCATTTT	CSVAGAQGQPQHF
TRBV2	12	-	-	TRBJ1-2	TGTGCCAGCAATATGGAGAGCTATGGCTACACCTTC	CASNMESYGYTF
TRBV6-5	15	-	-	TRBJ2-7	-	CASSSSGASSYEQYF
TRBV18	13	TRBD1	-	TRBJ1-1	TGTGCCAGCTCAGGACAGGGAAACACTGAAGCTTTCTTT	CASSGQGNTEAFF
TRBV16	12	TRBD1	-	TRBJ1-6	TGTGCCAGCGGAGGACAGGGCAAACCCCTCCACTTT	CASGGQGKPLHF
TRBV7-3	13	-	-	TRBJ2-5	TGTGCCAGCAGCTCGCAGGTCGGAGAGACCCAGTACTTC	CASSSQVGETQYF
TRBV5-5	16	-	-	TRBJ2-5	TGTGCCAGCAGCTTGGGGACACAGGGTGTTGGAGAGACCCAGTACTTC	CASSLGTQGVGETQYF
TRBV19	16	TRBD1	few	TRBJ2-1	TGTGCCAGTAGTTCGGGACAGGGGAGATCCTACAATGAGCAGTTCTTC	CASSSGQGRSYNEQFF
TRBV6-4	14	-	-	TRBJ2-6	TGTGCCAGCAGAGCAGGGGCCGGGGCCAACGTCCTGACTTTC	CASRAGAGANVLTF
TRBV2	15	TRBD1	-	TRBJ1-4	TGTGCCAGCAGTTCGTTTCAGGGGGCGGAAGAAAAACTGTTTTTT	CASSSFQGAEEKLFF
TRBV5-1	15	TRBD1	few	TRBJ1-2	TGCGCCAGCAGCTTGGCAGGGGGAGGCAACTATGGCTACACCTTC	CASSLAGGGNYGYTF
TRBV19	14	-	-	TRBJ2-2	TGTGCCAGTAACACTCAACAGGGCACCGGGGAGCTGTTTTTT	CASNTQQGTGELFF
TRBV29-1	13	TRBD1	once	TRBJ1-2	TGCAGCGCCCATGACAGGGCGGCCTATGGCTACACCTTC	CSAHDRAAYGYTF
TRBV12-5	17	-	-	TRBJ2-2	TGTGCTAGTGGTTTGGTACCATTCACGGACATAACCGGGGAGCTGTTTTTT	CASGLVPFTDITGELFF
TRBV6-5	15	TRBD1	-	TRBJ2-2	TGTGCCACGCTACCGGGACAGGGAAATGCCGGGGAGCTGTTTTTT	CATLPGQGNAGELFF
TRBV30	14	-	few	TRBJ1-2	TGTGCCTGGAGTGTTAAGGGGGAGCACTATGGCTACACCTTC	CAWSVKGEHYGYTF
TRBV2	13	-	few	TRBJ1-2	TGTGCCAGCAGCCCCGACAAAACCAGGGGCTACACCTTC	CASSPDKTRGYTF
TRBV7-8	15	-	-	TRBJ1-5	TGTGCCAGCAGCTCCCAGGAAGCAGGGGATCAGCCCCAGCATTTT	CASSSQEAGDQPQHF
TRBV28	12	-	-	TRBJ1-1	TGTGCCAGCAGTTCGCCGAGCTCTGAAGCTTTCTTT	CASSSPSSEAFF
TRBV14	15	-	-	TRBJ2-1	TGTGCCAGCAGTACTCAGGGGAAGGCCTACAATGAGCAGTTCTTC	CASSTQGKAYNEQFF
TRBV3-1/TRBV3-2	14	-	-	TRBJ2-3	TGTGCCAGCAGCGCGGGTCCACGGGAAGATACGCAGTATTTT	CASSAGPREDTQYF
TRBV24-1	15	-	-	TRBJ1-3	TGTGCCACCAGTGATCCCCTTAAGACAGGAAACACCATATATTTT	CATSDPLKTGNTIYF
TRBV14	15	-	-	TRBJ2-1	TGTGCCAGCAGCGAGTGGGCCGTATCCTACAATGAGCAGTTCTTC	CASSEWAVSYNEQFF
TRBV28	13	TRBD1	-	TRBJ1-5	TGTGCCAGCAGGGGACAGTCGAATCAGCCCCAGCATTTT	CASRGQSNQPQHF
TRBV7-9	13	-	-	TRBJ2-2	TGTGCCAGCAGCTATAGTCATTCCGGGGAGCTGTTTTTT	CASSYSHSGELFF
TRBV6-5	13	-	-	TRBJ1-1	TGTGCCATCGCCTTGCGACAGAACACTGAAGCTTTCTTT	CAIALRQNTEAFF
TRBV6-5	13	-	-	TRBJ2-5	TGTGCCAGCAGTAGAGATTCGGAAGAGACCCAGTACTTC	CASSRDSEETQYF
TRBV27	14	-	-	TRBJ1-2	TGTGCCAGCACCCCTTCAGGGACTAACTATGGCTACACCTTC	CASTPSGTNYGYTF
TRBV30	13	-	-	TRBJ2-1	TGTGCCTGGGTCCCTAACTCCTACAATGAGCAGTTCTTC	CAWVPNSYNEQFF
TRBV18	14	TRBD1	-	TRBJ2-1	TGTGCCAGCTTCCCCTACAGGGGTGACAATGAGCAGTTCTTC	CASFPYRGDNEQFF